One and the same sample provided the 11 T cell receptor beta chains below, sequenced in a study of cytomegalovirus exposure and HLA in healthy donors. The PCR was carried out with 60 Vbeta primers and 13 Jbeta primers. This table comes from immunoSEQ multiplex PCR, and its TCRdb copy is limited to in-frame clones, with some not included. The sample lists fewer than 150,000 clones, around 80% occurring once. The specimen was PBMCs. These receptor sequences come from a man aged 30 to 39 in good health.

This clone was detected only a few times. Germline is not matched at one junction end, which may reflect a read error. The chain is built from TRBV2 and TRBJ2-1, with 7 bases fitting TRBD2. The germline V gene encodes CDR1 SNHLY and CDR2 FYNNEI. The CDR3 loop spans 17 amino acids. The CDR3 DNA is TGTGCCAGCAGGGAAGGACTAGGCTTAAGCTCCTACAATGAGCAGTTCTTC. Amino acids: CASREGLGLSSYNEQFF.

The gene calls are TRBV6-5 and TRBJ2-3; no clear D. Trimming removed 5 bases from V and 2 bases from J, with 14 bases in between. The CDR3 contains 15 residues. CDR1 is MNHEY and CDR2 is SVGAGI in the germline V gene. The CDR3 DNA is TGTGCCAGCAGTCCTCACCAGTCAACCACAGATACGCAGTATTTT. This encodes CASSPHQSTTDTQYF.

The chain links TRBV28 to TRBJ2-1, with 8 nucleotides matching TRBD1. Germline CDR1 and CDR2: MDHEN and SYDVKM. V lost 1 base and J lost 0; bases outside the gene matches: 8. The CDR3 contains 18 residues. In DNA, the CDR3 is TGTGCCAGCAGTTTATCTCGGGACAGGTTAAGCTCCTACAATGAGCAGTTCTTC. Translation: CASSLSRDRLSSYNEQFF.

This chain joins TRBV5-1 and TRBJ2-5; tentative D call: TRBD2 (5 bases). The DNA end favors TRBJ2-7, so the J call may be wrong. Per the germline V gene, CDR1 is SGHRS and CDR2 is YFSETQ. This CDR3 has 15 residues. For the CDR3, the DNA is TGCGCCAGCAGCTGGGCCCCGGGGTCAAACTACGAGCAGTACTTC. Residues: CASSWAPGSNYEQYF.

The CDR3 here is CASTPWGGTLDTDTQYF. The CDR3 DNA sequence: TGTGCCAGCACTCCCTGGGGGGGGACACTAGACACAGATACGCAGTATTTT. The chain couples TRBV28 to TRBJ2-3; a possible D gene is TRBD2 (7 bases). This CDR3 is 17 amino acids long. Looked up from germline, CDR1 is MDHEN and CDR2 is SYDVKM. V lost 7 bases to trimming and J lost 2 bases, with 22 bases between them.

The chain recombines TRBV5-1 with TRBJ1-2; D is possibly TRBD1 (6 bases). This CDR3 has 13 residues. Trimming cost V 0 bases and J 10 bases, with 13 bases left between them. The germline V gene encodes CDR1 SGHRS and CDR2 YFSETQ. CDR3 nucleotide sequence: TGCGCCAGCAGCTTGGTGCGGGGGGCTGACTACACCTTC. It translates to CASSLVRGADYTF.

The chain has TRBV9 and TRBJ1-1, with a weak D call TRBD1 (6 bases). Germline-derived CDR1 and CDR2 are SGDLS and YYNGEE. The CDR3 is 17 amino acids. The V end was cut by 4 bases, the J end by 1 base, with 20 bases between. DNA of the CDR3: TGTGCCAGCAGCCCCCGGCTTGGGACATCTGGGAACACTGAAGCTTTCTTT. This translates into CASSPRLGTSGNTEAFF.

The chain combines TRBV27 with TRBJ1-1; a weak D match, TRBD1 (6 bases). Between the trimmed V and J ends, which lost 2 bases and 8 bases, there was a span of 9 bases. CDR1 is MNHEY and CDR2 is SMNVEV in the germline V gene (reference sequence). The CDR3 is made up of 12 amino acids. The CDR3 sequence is CASSLGGREAFF. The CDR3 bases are TGTGCCAGCAGTTTAGGGGGCAGAGAAGCTTTCTTT.

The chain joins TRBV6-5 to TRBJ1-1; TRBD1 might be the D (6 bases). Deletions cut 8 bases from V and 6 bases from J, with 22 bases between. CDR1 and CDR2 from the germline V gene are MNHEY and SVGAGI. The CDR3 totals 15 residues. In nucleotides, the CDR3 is TGTGCCAGCCTTGGGGTGGGGGCAGAGAGGGCTGAAGCTTTCTTT. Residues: CASLGVGAERAEAFF.

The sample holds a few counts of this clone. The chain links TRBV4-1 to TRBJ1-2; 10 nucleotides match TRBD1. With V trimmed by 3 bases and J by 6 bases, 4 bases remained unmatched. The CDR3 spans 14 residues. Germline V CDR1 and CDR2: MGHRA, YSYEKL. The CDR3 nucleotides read TGCGCCAGCAGCCATCCCGGACAGGGGGATGGCTACACCTTC. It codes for CASSHPGQGDGYTF.

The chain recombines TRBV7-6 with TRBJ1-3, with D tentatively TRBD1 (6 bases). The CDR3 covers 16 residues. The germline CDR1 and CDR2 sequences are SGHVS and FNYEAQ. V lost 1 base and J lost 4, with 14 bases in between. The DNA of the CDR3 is TGTGCCAGCAGCTTAGGCCATAGCGGGGGCGGAAACACCATATATTTT. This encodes CASSLGHSGGGNTIYF.